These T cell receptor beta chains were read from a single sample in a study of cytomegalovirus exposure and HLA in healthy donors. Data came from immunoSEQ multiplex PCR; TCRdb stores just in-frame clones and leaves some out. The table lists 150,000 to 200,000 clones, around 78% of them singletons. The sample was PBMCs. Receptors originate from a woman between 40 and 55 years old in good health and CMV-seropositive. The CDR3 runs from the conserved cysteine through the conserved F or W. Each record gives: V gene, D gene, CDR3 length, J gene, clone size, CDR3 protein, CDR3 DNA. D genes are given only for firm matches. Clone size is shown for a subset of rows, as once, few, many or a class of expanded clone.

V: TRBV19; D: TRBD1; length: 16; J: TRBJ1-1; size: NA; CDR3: CASADRGRVIEMEAFF; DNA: TGTGCCAGCGCCGACAGGGGGCGAGTAATTGAAATGGAAGCTTTCTTT
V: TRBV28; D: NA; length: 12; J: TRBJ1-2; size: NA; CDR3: CASSSVSGGYTF; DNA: TGTGCCAGCAGCTCTGTATCTGGCGGCTACACCTTC
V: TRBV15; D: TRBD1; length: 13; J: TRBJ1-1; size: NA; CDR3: CATSAVDRAEAFF; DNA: TGTGCCACCAGCGCCGTCGACAGGGCTGAAGCTTTCTTT
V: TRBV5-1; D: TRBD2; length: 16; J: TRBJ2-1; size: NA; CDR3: CASSVELAGGYNEQFF; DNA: TGCGCCAGCAGCGTGGAACTAGCGGGGGGATACAATGAGCAGTTCTTC
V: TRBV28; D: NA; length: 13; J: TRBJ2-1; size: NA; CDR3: CASSRQRGNEQFF; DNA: TGTGCCAGCAGTCGACAACGGGGAAATGAGCAGTTCTTC
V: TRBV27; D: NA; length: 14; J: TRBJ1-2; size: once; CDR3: CASSLARPGNGYTF; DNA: TGTGCCAGCAGTTTGGCGCGGCCTGGCAATGGCTACACCTTC
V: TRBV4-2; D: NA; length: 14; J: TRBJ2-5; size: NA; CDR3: CASSQMVIRETQYF; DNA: TGTGCCAGCAGCCAAATGGTAATTCGGGAGACCCAGTACTTC
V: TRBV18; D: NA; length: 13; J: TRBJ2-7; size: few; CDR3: CASSPQGIHEQYF; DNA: TGTGCCAGCTCACCACAGGGGATCCACGAGCAGTACTTC
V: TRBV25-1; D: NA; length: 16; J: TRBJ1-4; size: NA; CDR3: CASTFGVGLPGEKLFF; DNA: TGTGCCAGCACCTTCGGGGTAGGCCTCCCCGGCGAAAAACTGTTTTTT
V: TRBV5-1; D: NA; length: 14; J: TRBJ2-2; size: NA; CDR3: CASTSQEDTGELFF; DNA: TGCGCCAGCACGAGTCAGGAGGACACCGGGGAGCTGTTTTTT
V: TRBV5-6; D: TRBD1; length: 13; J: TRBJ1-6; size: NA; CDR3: CASSQGVNSPLHF; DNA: TGTGCCAGCAGCCAGGGGGTTAATTCACCCCTCCACTTT
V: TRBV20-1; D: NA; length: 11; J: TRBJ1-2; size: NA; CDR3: CSHGGQDGYTF; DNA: TGCAGCCACGGGGGGCAAGATGGCTACACCTTC
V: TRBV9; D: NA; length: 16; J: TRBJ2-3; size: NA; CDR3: CASSVENGETTDTQYF; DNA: TGTGCCAGCAGCGTAGAAAACGGGGAAACGACAGATACGCAGTATTTT
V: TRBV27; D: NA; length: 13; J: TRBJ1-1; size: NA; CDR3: CASRLNRGTEAFF; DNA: TGTGCCAGCAGACTAAACCGGGGCACTGAAGCTTTCTTT
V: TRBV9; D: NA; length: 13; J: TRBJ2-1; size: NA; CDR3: CASSVGGGDSKFF; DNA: TGTGCCAGCAGCGTAGGGGGCGGGGATTCAAAGTTCTTC
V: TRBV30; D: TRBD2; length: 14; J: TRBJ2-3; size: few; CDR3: CAWKRSGGTDTQYF; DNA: TGTGCCTGGAAACGTAGCGGGGGCACAGATACGCAGTATTTT
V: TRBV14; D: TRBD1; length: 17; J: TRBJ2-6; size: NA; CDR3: CASSQGTGLSGANVLTF; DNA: TGTGCCAGCAGCCAGGGGACAGGTCTCTCTGGGGCCAACGTCCTGACTTTC
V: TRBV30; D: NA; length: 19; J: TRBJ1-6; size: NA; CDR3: CAWSVGQSNFLGYNSPLHF; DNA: TGTGCCTGGAGTGTTGGGCAGTCGAATTTTTTGGGCTATAATTCACCCCTCCACTTT
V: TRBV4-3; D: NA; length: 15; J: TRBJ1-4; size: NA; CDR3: CASSQDLGSNEKLFF; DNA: TGCGCCAGCAGCCAAGATCTTGGGAGTAATGAAAAACTGTTTTTT
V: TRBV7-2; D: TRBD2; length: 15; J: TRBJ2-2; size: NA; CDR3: CASSLVRGGVGELFF; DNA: TGTGCCAGCAGCTTAGTGCGGGGGGGCGTCGGGGAGCTGTTTTTT
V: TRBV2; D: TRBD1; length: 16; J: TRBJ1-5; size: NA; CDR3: CASSEWGQGINQPQHF; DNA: TGTGCCAGCAGTGAATGGGGACAGGGGATCAATCAGCCCCAGCATTTT
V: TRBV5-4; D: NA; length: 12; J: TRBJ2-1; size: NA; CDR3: CASSSVYNEQFF; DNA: TGTGCCAGCAGCTCAGTCTACAATGAGCAGTTCTTC
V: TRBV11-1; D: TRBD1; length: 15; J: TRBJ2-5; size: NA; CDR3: CASSGDRGYQETQYF; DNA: TGTGCCAGCAGCGGGGACAGGGGGTACCAAGAGACCCAGTACTTC
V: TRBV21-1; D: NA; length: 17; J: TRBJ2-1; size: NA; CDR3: CASSETRRTESYNEQFF; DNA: TGTGCCAGCAGCGAAACTAGGAGGACAGAGAGTTACAATGAGCAGTTCTTC
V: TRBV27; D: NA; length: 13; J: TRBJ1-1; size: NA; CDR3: CASRTRRGLEAFF; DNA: TGTGCCAGCAGAACACGGCGGGGACTGGAAGCTTTCTTT
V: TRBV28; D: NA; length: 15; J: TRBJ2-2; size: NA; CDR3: CASSSREGMGGELFF; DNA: TGTGCCAGCAGCAGTCGCGAGGGAATGGGCGGGGAGCTGTTTTTT
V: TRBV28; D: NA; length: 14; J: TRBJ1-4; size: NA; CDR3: CASSPGGGWEKLFF; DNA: TGTGCCAGCAGTCCCGGCGGGGGTTGGGAAAAACTGTTTTTT
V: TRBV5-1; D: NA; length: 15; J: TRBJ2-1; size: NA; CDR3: CASSLDGSSYNEQFF; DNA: TGCGCCAGCAGCTTGGACGGGAGCTCCTACAATGAGCAGTTCTTC
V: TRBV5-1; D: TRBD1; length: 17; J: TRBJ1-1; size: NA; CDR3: CASSLILQGATNTEAFF; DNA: TGCGCCAGCAGCTTAATCCTACAGGGGGCAACGAACACTGAAGCTTTCTTT
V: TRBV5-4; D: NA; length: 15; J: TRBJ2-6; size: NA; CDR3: CASSSQGPGANVLTF; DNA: TGTGCCAGCAGCTCACAGGGACCTGGGGCCAACGTCCTGACTTTC
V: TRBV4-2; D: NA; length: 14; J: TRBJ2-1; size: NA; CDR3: CASSQAVTYNEQFF; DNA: TGTGCCAGCAGCCAAGCGGTCACCTACAATGAGCAGTTCTTC
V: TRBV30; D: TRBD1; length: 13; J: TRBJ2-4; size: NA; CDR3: CAWSSGQGRPGYF; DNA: TGTGCCTGGAGTTCGGGACAGGGGAGGCCCGGGTACTTC
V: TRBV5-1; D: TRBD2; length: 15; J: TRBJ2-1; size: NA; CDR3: CASSPGTSGGNEQFF; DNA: TGCGCCAGCAGCCCCGGGACTAGCGGGGGGAATGAGCAGTTCTTC
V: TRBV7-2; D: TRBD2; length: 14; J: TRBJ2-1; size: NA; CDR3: CASLRGGGAGEQFF; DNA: TGTGCCAGCCTTAGAGGCGGGGGGGCAGGTGAGCAGTTCTTC
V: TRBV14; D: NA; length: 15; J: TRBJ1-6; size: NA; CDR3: CASSPSLVPNSPLHF; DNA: TGTGCCAGCAGCCCGTCGCTAGTACCTAATTCACCCCTCCACTTT
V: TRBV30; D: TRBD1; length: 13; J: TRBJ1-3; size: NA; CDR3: CAWTGGPGNTIYF; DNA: TGTGCCTGGACAGGGGGCCCTGGAAACACCATATATTTT
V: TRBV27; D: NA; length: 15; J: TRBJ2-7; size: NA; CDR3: CASSVAAGSTYEQYF; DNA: TGTGCCAGCAGCGTCGCTGCGGGGAGCACCTACGAGCAGTACTTC
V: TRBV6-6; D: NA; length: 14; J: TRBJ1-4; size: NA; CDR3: CASTKGGLEEKLFF; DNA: TGTGCCAGCACTAAGGGCGGGTTGGAGGAAAAACTGTTTTTT
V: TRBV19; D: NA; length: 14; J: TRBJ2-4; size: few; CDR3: CASKDAGLKNSQYF; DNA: TGTGCCAGTAAAGACGCGGGACTCAAAAACAGTCAGTACTTC
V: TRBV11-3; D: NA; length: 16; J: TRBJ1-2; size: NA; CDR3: CASRYSSGIANYGYTF; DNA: TGTGCCAGCAGGTACTCCTCCGGGATAGCTAACTATGGCTACACCTTC